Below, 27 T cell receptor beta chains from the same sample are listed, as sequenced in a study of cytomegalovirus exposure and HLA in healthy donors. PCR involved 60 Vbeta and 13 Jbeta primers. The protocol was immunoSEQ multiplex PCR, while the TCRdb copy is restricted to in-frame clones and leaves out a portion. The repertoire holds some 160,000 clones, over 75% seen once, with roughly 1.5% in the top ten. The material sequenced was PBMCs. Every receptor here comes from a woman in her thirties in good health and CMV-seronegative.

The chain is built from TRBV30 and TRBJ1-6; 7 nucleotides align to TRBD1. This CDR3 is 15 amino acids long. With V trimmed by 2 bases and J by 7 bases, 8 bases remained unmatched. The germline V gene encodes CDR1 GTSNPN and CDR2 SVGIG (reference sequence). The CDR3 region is CAWSSPGTVNSPLHF. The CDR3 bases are TGTGCCTGGAGTTCCCCCGGGACAGTGAATTCACCCCTCCACTTT.

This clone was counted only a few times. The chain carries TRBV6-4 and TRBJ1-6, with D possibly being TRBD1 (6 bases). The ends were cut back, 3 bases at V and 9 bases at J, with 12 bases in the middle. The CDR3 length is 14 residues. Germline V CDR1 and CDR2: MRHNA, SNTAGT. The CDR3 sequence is CASSETTGISPLHF. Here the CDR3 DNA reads TGTGCCAGCAGTGAGACAACAGGGATTTCACCCCTCCACTTT.

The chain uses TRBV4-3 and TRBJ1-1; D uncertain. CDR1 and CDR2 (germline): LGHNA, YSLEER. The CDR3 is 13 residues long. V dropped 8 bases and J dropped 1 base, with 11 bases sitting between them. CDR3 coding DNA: TGCGCCAGCTGGGGTGGAGGGAACACTGAAGCTTTCTTT. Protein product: CASWGGGNTEAFF.

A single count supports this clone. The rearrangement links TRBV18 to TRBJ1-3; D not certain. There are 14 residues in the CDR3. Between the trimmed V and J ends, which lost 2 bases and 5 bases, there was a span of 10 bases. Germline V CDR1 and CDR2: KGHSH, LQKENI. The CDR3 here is CASSPAGDRNTIYF. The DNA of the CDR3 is TGTGCCAGCTCACCAGCGGGCGATCGAAACACCATATATTTT.

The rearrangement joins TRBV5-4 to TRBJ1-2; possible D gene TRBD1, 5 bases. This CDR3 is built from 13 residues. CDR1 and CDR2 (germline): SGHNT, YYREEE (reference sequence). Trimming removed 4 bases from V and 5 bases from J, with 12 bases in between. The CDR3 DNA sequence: TGTGCCAGCAGCACCCTCAGGACATATGGCTACACCTTC. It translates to CASSTLRTYGYTF.

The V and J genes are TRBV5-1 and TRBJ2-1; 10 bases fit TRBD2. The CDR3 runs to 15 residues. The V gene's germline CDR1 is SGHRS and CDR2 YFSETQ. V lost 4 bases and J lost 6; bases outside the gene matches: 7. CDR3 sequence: CASSGLAGGSNEQFF. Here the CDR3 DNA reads TGCGCCAGCAGCGGTTTAGCGGGGGGATCCAATGAGCAGTTCTTC.

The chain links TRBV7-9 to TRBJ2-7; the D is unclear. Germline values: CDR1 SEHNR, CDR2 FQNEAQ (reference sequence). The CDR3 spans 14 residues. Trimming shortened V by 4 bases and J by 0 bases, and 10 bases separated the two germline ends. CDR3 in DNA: TGTGCCAGCAGCTCTGTTACGGTCTCCTACGAGCAGTACTTC. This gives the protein CASSSVTVSYEQYF.

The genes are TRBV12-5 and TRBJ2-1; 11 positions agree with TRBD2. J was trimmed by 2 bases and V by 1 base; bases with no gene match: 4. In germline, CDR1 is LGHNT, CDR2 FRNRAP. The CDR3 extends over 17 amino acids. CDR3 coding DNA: TGTGCTAGTGGTTTGGGGGTACTAGCGGGGGCCTACAATGAGCAGTTCTTC. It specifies CASGLGVLAGAYNEQFF.

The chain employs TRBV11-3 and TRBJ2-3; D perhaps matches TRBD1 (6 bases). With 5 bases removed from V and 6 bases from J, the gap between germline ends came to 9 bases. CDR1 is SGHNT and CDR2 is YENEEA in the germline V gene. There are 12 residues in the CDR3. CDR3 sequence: CASSQGQDTQYF. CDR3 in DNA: TGTGCCAGCAGCCAGGGGCAGGATACGCAGTATTTT.

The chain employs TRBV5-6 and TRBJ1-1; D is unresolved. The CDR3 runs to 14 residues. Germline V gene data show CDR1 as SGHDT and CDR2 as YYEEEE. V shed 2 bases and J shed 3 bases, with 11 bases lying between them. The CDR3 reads CASSLEGTDTEAFF. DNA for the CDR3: TGTGCCAGCAGCTTAGAGGGTACGGACACTGAAGCTTTCTTT.

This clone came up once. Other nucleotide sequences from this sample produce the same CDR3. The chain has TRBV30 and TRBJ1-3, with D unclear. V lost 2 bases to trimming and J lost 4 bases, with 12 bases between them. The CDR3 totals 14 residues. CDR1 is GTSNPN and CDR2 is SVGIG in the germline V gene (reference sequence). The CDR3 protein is CAWSRGSSGNTIYF. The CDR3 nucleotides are TGTGCCTGGAGTAGAGGAAGCTCAGGAAACACCATATATTTT. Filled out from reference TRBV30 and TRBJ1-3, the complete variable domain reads SQTIHQWPATLVQPVGSPLSLECTVEGTSNPNLYWYRQAAGRGLQLLFYSVGIGQISSEVPQNLSASRPQDRQFILSSKKLLLSDSGFYLCAWSRGSSGNTIYFGEGSWLTVV.

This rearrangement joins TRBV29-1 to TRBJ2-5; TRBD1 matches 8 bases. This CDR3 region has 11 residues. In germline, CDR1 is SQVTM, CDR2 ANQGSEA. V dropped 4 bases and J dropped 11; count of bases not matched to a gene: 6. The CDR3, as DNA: TGCAGCGTTGCAGGGGGCGAAGAGCAGTACTTC. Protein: CSVAGGEEQYF. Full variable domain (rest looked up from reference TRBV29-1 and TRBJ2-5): SAVISQKPSRDICQRGTSLTIQCQVDSQVTMMFWYRQQPGQSLTLIATANQGSEATYESGFVIDKFPISRPNLTFSTLTVSNMSPEDSSIYLCSVAGGEEQYFGPGTRLLVL.

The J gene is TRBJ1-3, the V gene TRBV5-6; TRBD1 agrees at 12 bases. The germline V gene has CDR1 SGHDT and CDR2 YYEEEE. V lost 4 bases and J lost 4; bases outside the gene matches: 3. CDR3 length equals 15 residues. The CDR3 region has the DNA TGTGCCAGCAGCCCGGGACAGGGGGCCGGAAACACCATATATTTT. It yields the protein CASSPGQGAGNTIYF. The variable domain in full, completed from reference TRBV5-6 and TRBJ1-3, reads DAGVTQSPTHLIKTRGQQVTLRCSPKSGHDTVSWYQQALGQGPQFIFQYYEEEERQRGNFPDRFSGHQFPNYSSELNVNALLLGDSALYLCASSPGQGAGNTIYFGEGSWLTVV.

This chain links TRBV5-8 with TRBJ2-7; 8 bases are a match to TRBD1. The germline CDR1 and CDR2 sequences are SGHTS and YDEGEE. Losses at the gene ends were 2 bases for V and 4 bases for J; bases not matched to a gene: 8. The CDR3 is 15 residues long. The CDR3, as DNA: TGTGCCAGCAGCTTCCTGGGACAGGTTAAGTACGAGCAGTACTTC. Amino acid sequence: CASSFLGQVKYEQYF. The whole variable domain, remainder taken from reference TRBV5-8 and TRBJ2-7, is EAGVTQSPTHLIKTRGQQATLRCSPISGHTSVYWYQQALGLGLQFLLWYDEGEERNRGNFPPRFSGRQFPNYSSELNVNALELEDSALYLCASSFLGQVKYEQYFGPGTRLTVT.

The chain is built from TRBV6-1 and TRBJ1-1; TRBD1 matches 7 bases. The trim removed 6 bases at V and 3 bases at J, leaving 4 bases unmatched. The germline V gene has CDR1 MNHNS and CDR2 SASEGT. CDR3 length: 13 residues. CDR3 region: CASSPTGDTEAFF. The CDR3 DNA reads TGTGCCAGCAGCCCTACAGGGGACACTGAAGCTTTCTTT.

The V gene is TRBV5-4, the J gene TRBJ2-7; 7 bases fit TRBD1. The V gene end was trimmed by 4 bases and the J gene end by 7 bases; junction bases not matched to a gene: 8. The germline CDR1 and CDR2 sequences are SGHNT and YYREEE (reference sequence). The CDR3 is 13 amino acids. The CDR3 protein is CASSPQTGREQYF. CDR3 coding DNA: TGTGCCAGCAGCCCCCAGACAGGGCGGGAGCAGTACTTC.

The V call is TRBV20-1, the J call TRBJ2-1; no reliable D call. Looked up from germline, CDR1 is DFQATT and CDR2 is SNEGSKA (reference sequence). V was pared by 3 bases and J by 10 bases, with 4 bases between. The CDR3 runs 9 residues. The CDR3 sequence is CSASREQFF. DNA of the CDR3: TGCAGTGCTAGCCGGGAGCAGTTCTTC.

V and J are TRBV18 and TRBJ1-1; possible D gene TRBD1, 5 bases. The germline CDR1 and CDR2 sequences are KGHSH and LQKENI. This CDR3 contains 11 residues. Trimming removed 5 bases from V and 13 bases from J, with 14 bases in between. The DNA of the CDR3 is TGTGCCAGCTCAGGTGGGGCGCAGAATTTCTTT. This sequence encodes CASSGGAQNFF.

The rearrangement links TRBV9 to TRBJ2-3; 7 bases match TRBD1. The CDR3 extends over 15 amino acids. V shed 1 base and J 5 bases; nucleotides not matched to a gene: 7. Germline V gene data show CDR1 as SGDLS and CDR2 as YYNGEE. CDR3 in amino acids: CASSVSHRGQDTQYF. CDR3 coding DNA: TGTGCCAGCAGCGTAAGTCATAGGGGGCAAGATACGCAGTATTTT.

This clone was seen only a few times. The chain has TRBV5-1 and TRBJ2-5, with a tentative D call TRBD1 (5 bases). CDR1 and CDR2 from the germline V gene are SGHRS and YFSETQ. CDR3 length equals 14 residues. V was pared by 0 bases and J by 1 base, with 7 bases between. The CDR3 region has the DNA TGCGCCAGCAGCTTGGATGGGGCCCAAGAGACCCAGTACTTC. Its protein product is CASSLDGAQETQYF. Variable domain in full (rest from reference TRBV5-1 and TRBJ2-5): KAGVTQTPRYLIKTRGQQVTLSCSPISGHRSVSWYQQTPGQGLQFLFEYFSETQRNKGNFPGRFSGRQFSNSRSEMNVSTLELGDSALYLCASSLDGAQETQYFGPGTRLLVL.

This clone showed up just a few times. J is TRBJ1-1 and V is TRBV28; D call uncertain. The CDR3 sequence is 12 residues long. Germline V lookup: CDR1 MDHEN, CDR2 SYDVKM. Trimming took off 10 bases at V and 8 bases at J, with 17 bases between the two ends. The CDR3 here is CATSWSGREAFF. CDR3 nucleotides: TGTGCCACCTCATGGTCAGGCCGCGAAGCTTTCTTT.

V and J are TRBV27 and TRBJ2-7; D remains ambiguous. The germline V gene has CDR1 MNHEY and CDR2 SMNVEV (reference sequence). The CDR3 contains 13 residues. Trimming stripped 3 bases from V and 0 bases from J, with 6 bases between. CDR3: CASSFRSSYEQYF. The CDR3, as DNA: TGTGCCAGCAGTTTTCGGAGCTCCTACGAGCAGTACTTC.

The CDR3 sequence is CASSLAAGNTGELFF. The CDR3 region has the DNA TGCGCCAGCAGCTTAGCAGCGGGGAACACCGGGGAGCTGTTTTTT. V and J are TRBV5-1 and TRBJ2-2, with D possibly TRBD2 on 6 matching bases. The germline CDR1 and CDR2 sequences are SGHRS and YFSETQ. The CDR3 is 15 amino acids. The V gene lost 2 bases and the J gene lost 1 base, with 9 bases spanning the gap.

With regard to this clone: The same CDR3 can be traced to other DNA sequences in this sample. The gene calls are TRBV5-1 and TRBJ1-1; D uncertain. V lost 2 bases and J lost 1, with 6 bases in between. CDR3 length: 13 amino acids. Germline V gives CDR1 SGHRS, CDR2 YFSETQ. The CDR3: CASSLGGNTEAFF. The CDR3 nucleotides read TGCGCCAGCAGCTTAGGAGGGAACACTGAAGCTTTCTTT.

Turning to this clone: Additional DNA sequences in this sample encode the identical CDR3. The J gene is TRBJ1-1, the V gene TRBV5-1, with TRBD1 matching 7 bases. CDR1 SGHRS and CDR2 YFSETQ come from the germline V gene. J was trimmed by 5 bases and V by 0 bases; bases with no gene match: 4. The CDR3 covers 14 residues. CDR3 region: CASSLGQGGTEAFF. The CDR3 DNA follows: TGCGCCAGCAGCTTGGGCCAGGGGGGAACTGAAGCTTTCTTT.

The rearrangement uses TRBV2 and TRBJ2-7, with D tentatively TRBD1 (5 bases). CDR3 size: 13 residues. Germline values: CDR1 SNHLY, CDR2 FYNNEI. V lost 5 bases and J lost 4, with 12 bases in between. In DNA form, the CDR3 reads TGTGCCAGCAGTTCAGATCAGGGATACGAGCAGTACTTC. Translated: CASSSDQGYEQYF.

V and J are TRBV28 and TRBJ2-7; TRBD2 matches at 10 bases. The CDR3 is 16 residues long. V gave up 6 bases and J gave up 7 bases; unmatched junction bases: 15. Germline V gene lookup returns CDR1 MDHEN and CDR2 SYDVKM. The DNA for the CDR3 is TGTGCCAGCAGGCCGCCTCGGACTAGCGGTGGGGGGGAGCAGTACTTC. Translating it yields CASRPPRTSGGGEQYF.